A single sample gave rise to the 18 T cell receptor beta chains below, sequenced in a study of T cells after yellow fever vaccination. TCRdb recomputed calls from the 5' RACE reads with MiXCR, one row per CDR3 protein. The sample has under 350,000 distinct CDR3 sequences, roughly 3.9% seen once. The sequenced sample was PBMCs, obtained 5 days after the yellow fever booster vaccination. The receptors stem from a man aged 18-30 years who received the YFV17D yellow fever vaccine.

The chain carries TRBV4-1 and TRBJ1-1; D call uncertain. The CDR3 has 13 amino acids. Between the trimmed V and J ends, which lost 3 bases and 8 bases, there was a span of 13 bases. Per the germline V gene, CDR1 is MGHRA and CDR2 is YSYEKL. CDR3 sequence reads: CASSQTTTAEAFF. In nucleotides, the CDR3 is TGCGCCAGCAGCCAGACTACTACAGCGGAAGCTTTCTTT.

This clonotype was counted only a few times. This chain uses TRBV7-2 with TRBJ2-5; 10 bases are shared with TRBD2. Germline loops: CDR1 SGHTA, CDR2 FQGNSA. CDR3 length equals 15 residues. Trimming cost V 6 bases and J 6 bases; bases outside gene matches: 10. CDR3 nucleotides: TGTGCCAGCAGACGAAGCGGGGGGGCCTTGAAGACCCAGTACTTC. It specifies CASRRSGGALKTQYF.

V gene TRBV6-5 combines with J gene TRBJ1-2; 11 bases align to TRBD1. There are 15 residues in the CDR3. J was trimmed by 7 bases and V by 2 bases; bases with no gene match: 6. CDR1 MNHEY and CDR2 SVGAGI come from the germline V gene. The CDR3 DNA sequence: TGTGCCAGCAGTTACACGGGACAGGGGGGGAGTGGCTACACCTTC. Its protein product is CASSYTGQGGSGYTF.

The sample holds a few counts of this clonotype. This chain joins TRBV3-1 and TRBJ2-1; unclear D gene. Trimming took 1 base from V and 4 from J, leaving 11 bases between them. Germline CDR1 reads LGHDT; CDR2 reads YNNKEL (reference sequence). The CDR3 covers 15 residues. CDR3 region: CASSQVTRGYNEQFF. In DNA form, the CDR3 reads TGTGCCAGCAGCCAAGTTACCCGTGGGTACAATGAGCAGTTCTTC.

The chain couples TRBV9 to TRBJ1-4; D possibly corresponds to TRBD1 (6 bases). The CDR3 consists of 17 residues. The germline CDR1 and CDR2 sequences are SGDLS and YYNGEE. V lost 0 bases to trimming and J lost 6 bases, with 18 bases between them. CDR3 amino acids: CASSVASGAGDYEKLFF. The DNA for the CDR3 is TGTGCCAGCAGCGTAGCTTCTGGGGCAGGGGACTATGAAAAACTGTTTTTT.

V and J are TRBV5-5 and TRBJ2-3, with no clear D. Germline V CDR1 and CDR2: SGHKS, YYEKEE (reference sequence). V shed 3 bases and J shed 0 bases, with 11 bases lying between them. This CDR3 has 15 amino acids. CDR3 in DNA: TGTGCCAGCAGCTGGGATGAAACTAGCACAGATACGCAGTATTTT. Translation gives CASSWDETSTDTQYF.

This clonotype came up a few times. The rearrangement joins TRBV6-1 to TRBJ2-5; D ambiguous. V lost 3 bases, J lost 1 base, and 12 bases lay in between. There are 15 residues in the CDR3. Per the germline V gene, CDR1 is MNHNS and CDR2 is SASEGT. The CDR3 reads CASSDIGQFQETQYF. In DNA form, the CDR3 reads TGTGCCAGCAGTGATATAGGGCAGTTCCAAGAGACCCAGTACTTC.

This clonotype was detected only a few times. The chain employs TRBV20-1 and TRBJ1-6, with D possibly being TRBD1 (5 bases). This CDR3 contains 14 residues. The germline V gene encodes CDR1 DFQATT and CDR2 SNEGSKA (reference sequence). Trimming stripped 3 bases from V and 7 bases from J, with 13 bases between. The CDR3, as DNA: TGCAGTGCTAGTCTTGGGGACCCAAATTCACCCCTCCACTTT. Encoded protein: CSASLGDPNSPLHF.

This clonotype has a handful of counts. The rearrangement links TRBV5-8 to TRBJ1-1, with unresolved D. The germline V gene has CDR1 SGHTS and CDR2 YDEGEE. The CDR3 is 14 residues long. Between the trimmed V and J ends, which lost 0 bases and 1 base, there was a span of 7 bases. CDR3 sequence (DNA): TGTGCCAGCAGCTTGGGGTTGGCGAACACTGAAGCTTTCTTT. As protein: CASSLGLANTEAFF. The entire variable domain, with the rest obtained from reference TRBV5-8 and TRBJ1-1, is as follows: EAGVTQSPTHLIKTRGQQATLRCSPISGHTSVYWYQQALGLGLQFLLWYDEGEERNRGNFPPRFSGRQFPNYSSELNVNALELEDSALYLCASSLGLANTEAFFGQGTRLTVV.

This chain joins TRBV27 and TRBJ2-3; D is possibly TRBD1 (6 bases). The germline gives CDR1 MNHEY, CDR2 SMNVEV (reference sequence). Trimming pared 5 bases from V and 3 bases from J, leaving 9 bases between. This CDR3 spans 13 amino acids. CDR3 in amino acids: CASSRTETDTQYF. CDR3 DNA: TGTGCCAGCAGTCGGACAGAGACAGATACGCAGTATTTT.

This clonotype was counted between two and nine times. The chain couples TRBV5-1 to TRBJ1-4; 7 positions agree with TRBD1. Trimming took 4 bases from V and 6 from J; bases not matched to a gene: 9. CDR3 length: 15 residues. The germline V gene has CDR1 SGHRS and CDR2 YFSETQ. The CDR3 coding sequence is TGCGCCAGCAGCAAGGGACAGATGTCGGATGAAAAACTGTTTTTT. This translates into CASSKGQMSDEKLFF.

This clonotype has ten or more counts. The rearrangement uses TRBV3-1 and TRBJ1-1; D not resolved. The CDR3 is 13 amino acids. The ends were cut back, 5 bases at V and 2 bases at J, with 9 bases in the middle. Germline V gives CDR1 LGHDT, CDR2 YNNKEL (reference sequence). As DNA, the CDR3 is TGTGCCAGCAGCTGGACGGGAAACACTGAAGCTTTCTTT. Translation: CASSWTGNTEAFF.

This clonotype came up many times. The chain's CDR3 is CASSSGQPQHF. In DNA, the CDR3 is TGTGCCAGCAGTTCCGGCCAGCCCCAGCATTTT. This chain joins TRBV12-3 or TRBV12-4 and TRBJ1-5; D not resolved. This CDR3 comprises 11 residues. Trimming left V 4 bases short and J 7 bases short, with 5 bases between.

This CDR3 reads CASSLARGDSPGANVLTF. The CDR3 region has the DNA TGTGCCAGCAGCTTAGCGCGAGGGGATTCTCCAGGGGCCAACGTCCTGACTTTC. The J gene is TRBJ2-6, the V gene TRBV7-6, with D perhaps TRBD1 or TRBD2 (5 bases each). The CDR3 is made up of 18 amino acids. The germline CDR1 and CDR2 sequences are SGHVS and FNYEAQ. With 0 bases removed from V and 4 bases from J, the gap between germline ends came to 16 bases.

At least ten counts were recorded for this clonotype. This chain connects TRBV6-6 to TRBJ1-6, with D perhaps TRBD1 (6 bases). The CDR3 contains 15 residues. V lost 1 base and J lost 6, with 10 bases in between. CDR1 is MNHNY and CDR2 is SVGAGI in the germline V gene (reference sequence). CDR3 loop: CASSYLDSTNSPLHF. CDR3 in DNA: TGTGCCAGCAGTTACTTGGACAGCACTAATTCACCCCTCCACTTT.

This clonotype was found many times. Here the CDR3 reads CASSLAVLAGQETQYF. The CDR3, as DNA: TGTGCCAGCAGCCTGGCCGTACTAGCGGGGCAAGAGACCCAGTACTTC. This rearrangement joins TRBV7-2 to TRBJ2-5, with 10 positions matching TRBD2. The CDR3 spans 16 residues. Germline values: CDR1 SGHTA, CDR2 FQGNSA. After removal of 5 bases from V and 2 bases from J, the junction contained 8 bases not matched to a gene.

Only a few counts were recorded for this clonotype. J is TRBJ1-1 and V is TRBV6-5; no firm D call. Trimming left V 10 bases short and J 2 bases short, with 14 bases between. Germline loops: CDR1 MNHEY, CDR2 SVGAGI. The CDR3 spans 13 residues. CDR3 loop: CATWTLLNTEAFF. The CDR3 DNA is TGTGCCACCTGGACCCTACTTAACACTGAAGCTTTCTTT.

This clonotype was detected a few times. V usage is TRBV7-2 and J usage is TRBJ1-2; D is undetermined. This CDR3 comprises 14 residues. Trimming shortened V by 4 bases and J by 1 base, and 10 bases separated the two germline ends. Germline V gene data show CDR1 as SGHTA and CDR2 as FQGNSA. CDR3 in DNA: TGTGCCAGCAGCTACACCCACTATAACTATGGCTACACCTTC. Residues: CASSYTHYNYGYTF.